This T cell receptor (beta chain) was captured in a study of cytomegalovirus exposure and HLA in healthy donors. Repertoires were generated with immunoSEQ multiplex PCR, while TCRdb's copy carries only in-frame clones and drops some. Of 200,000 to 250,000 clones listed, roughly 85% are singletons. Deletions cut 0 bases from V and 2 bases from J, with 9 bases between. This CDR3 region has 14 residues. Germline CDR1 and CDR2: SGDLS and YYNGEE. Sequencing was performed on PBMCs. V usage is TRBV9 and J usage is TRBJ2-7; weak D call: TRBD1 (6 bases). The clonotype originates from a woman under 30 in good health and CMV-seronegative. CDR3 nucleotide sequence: TGTGCCAGCAGCGTAGGTCCAGGGGCCTACGAGCAGTACTTC. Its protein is CASSVGPGAYEQYF.